A selection of T cell receptor beta chains follows, all from one sample in a study of T-cell reconstitution after alpha-beta-depleted transplantation in children. TCRdb re-analysed the PCR reads in MiXCR, keeping a single row per CDR3 protein. The sample consists of around 700,000 distinct CDR3 sequences, 10% to 15% of them appearing once. The sample was PBMCs, taken before TCRalphabeta/CD19-depleted stem cell transplant. These receptors were collected from a girl aged 2 to 10 with congenital amegakaryocytic thrombocytopenia, due to receive a stem cell transplant. The CDR3 runs from the conserved cysteine through the conserved F or W. D genes are given only for firm matches. For some rows the clone size is stated as once, few or many, or as a class when expanded; others skip it.

v_call	j_call	d_call	clone_size	cdr3_nt	cdr3_aa
TRBV12-3/TRBV12-4	TRBJ2-2	NA	many	TGTGCCAGCAGTTTCCGGGGAGACAGATACACCGGGGAGCTGTTTTTT	CASSFRGDRYTGELFF
TRBV20-1	TRBJ1-1	NA	many	TGCAGTGCTAGTTTCGACCGTGGTGAAGCTTTCTTT	CSASFDRGEAFF
TRBV12-3/TRBV12-4	TRBJ2-1	NA	many	TGTGCCAGCGCCCCCCCCGGACAAAACTACAATGAGCAGTTCTTC	CASAPPGQNYNEQFF
TRBV7-9	TRBJ2-7	NA	NA	TGTGCCAGCAGCGCCGCGGACGCCAGCTCCTACGAGCAGTACTTC	CASSAADASSYEQYF
TRBV6-5	TRBJ2-2	NA	NA	TGTGCCAGCAGTTATTGGGCCTGGACTCCAAGCGCCGGGGAGCTGTTTTTT	CASSYWAWTPSAGELFF
TRBV24-1	TRBJ2-6	TRBD1	NA	TGTGCCACCAGTGAGGACAGGGATTTAGCTGGGGCCAACGTCCTGACTTTC	CATSEDRDLAGANVLTF
TRBV7-2	TRBJ2-1	TRBD1	few	TGTGCCAGCAGGCTCGATGGACAGGGCCACTACAATGAGCAGTTCTTC	CASRLDGQGHYNEQFF
TRBV3-1	TRBJ2-7	NA	NA	TGTGCCAGCAGCCAAGATCGGGTTTGGGGGGCCTACGAGCAGTACTTC	CASSQDRVWGAYEQYF
TRBV19	TRBJ1-3	NA	NA	TGTGCCAGTAGTGTTCGACGGATCTCTGGAAACACCATATATTTT	CASSVRRISGNTIYF
TRBV20-1	TRBJ2-3	TRBD1	NA	TGCAGTGCTGACTATCCAATTAACCGGGACAGGGGCACAGCTACGCAGTATTTT	CSADYPINRDRGTATQYF
TRBV7-9	TRBJ2-3	TRBD1	few	TGTGCCAGCAGCAAGGCAGGGGGCTTTTCTGATACGCAGTATTTT	CASSKAGGFSDTQYF
TRBV10-3	TRBJ2-7	NA	many	TGTGCCATCAGTGAGTCCGAGAAAGGTTTCGAGCAGTACTTC	CAISESEKGFEQYF
TRBV20-1	TRBJ2-5	TRBD2	NA	TGCAGTGCTAGAATGGGGGGGCTAGCGGGATCAGAGACCCAGTACTTC	CSARMGGLAGSETQYF
TRBV20-1	TRBJ2-3	NA	many	TGCAGTGCTAGAGATCGATCCAGACTTCACACAGATACGCAGTATTTT	CSARDRSRLHTDTQYF
TRBV20-1	TRBJ2-7	NA	many	TGCAGTGCTAGAGAGGACGGCTACGAGCAGTACTTC	CSAREDGYEQYF
TRBV18	TRBJ1-1	NA	many	TGTGCCAGCTCAGGCCTAAACACTGAAGCTTTCTTT	CASSGLNTEAFF
TRBV5-1	TRBJ2-2	NA	NA	TGCGCCAGCAGCTTGGGAGGAATCTGGCAGAACACCGGGGAGCTGTTTTTT	CASSLGGIWQNTGELFF
TRBV7-2	TRBJ2-4	NA	many	TGTGCCAGCAGCCTCGTGGCAGGGGACGCCAAAAACATTCAGTACTTC	CASSLVAGDAKNIQYF
TRBV7-9	TRBJ1-5	NA	NA	TGTGCCAGCAGCTTAGAGGAAGCTCAGCCCCAGCATTTT	CASSLEEAQPQHF
TRBV18	TRBJ2-4	TRBD2	NA	TGTGCCAGCTCGGGACGACTAGCGGAAGCCAAAAACATTCAGTACTTC	CASSGRLAEAKNIQYF